The 22 T cell receptor beta chains given below trace back to one sample, sequenced in a study of cytomegalovirus exposure and HLA in healthy donors. A multiplex PCR was run with 60 Vbeta primers and 13 Jbeta primers. Only in-frame clones appear in the TCRdb table, and some are missing; sequencing was by immunoSEQ multiplex PCR. The table records roughly 180,000 clones, 75% to 85% of them present only once. Material for sequencing was PBMCs. The receptors come from a man aged 25-40 years in good health and CMV-seropositive.

The CDR3 reads CASSRSGVSIMNTEAFF. As DNA, the CDR3 is TGTGCCAGTAGTAGATCCGGGGTATCAATCATGAACACTGAAGCTTTCTTT. The chain couples TRBV19 to TRBJ1-1, with D uncertain. Germline CDR1 LNHDA, CDR2 SQIVND (reference sequence). The CDR3 extends over 17 amino acids. Between the trimmed V and J ends, which lost 4 bases and 0 bases, there was a span of 18 bases.

The genes are TRBV5-4 and TRBJ2-2, with D tentatively TRBD2 (7 bases). In germline, CDR1 is SGHNT, CDR2 YYREEE (reference sequence). The ends were cut back, 4 bases at V and 5 bases at J, with 18 bases in the middle. This CDR3 has 16 amino acids. CDR3 region: CASSPEGGAWTGELFF. For the CDR3, the DNA is TGTGCCAGCAGCCCTGAGGGGGGGGCATGGACCGGGGAGCTGTTTTTT.

This chain joins TRBV2 and TRBJ1-6; 11 bases agree with TRBD1. Germline V gives CDR1 SNHLY, CDR2 FYNNEI. V dropped 4 bases and J dropped 8; count of bases not matched to a gene: 1. The CDR3 loop spans 14 amino acids. CDR3 coding DNA: TGTGCCAGCAGTGCGGGACAGGGGGATTCACCCCTCCACTTT. It is translated as CASSAGQGDSPLHF.

In its sample, this clone was seen once. The rearrangement uses TRBV5-1 and TRBJ2-2; tentatively, D is TRBD1 (6 bases). CDR3 length equals 15 residues. V was shortened by 4 bases and J by 5 bases, with 15 bases between the two germline ends. Germline V CDR1 and CDR2: SGHRS, YFSETQ. For the CDR3, the DNA is TGCGCCAGCAGCCCGAGGGGGACCGAGACCGGGGAGCTGTTTTTT. It codes for CASSPRGTETGELFF.

The rearrangement links TRBV15 to TRBJ2-5, with D perhaps matching TRBD1 (5 bases). Trimming removed 1 base from V and 5 bases from J, with 14 bases in between. Germline CDR1 is LNHNV and CDR2 is YYDKDF (reference sequence). The CDR3 length is 15 residues. The CDR3 nucleotides read TGTGCCACCAGCAGAGCTATGGGGCCAGGGGAGACCCAGTACTTC. Its translation: CATSRAMGPGETQYF.

This clone has only a few counts. The chain joins TRBV4-3 to TRBJ1-6; D may be TRBD1 (5 bases). Trimming removed 0 bases at V and 3 bases at J, with 21 bases between. The CDR3 length is 20 residues. Germline V gene data show CDR1 as LGHNA and CDR2 as YSLEER. This CDR3 is CASSQDPGGLEAHYNSPLHF. CDR3 nucleotide sequence: TGCGCCAGCAGCCAAGATCCCGGGGGGTTAGAAGCCCACTATAATTCACCCCTCCACTTT.

This clone occurred a few times. This sequence joins TRBV7-2 and TRBJ1-3, with D possibly being TRBD1 (6 bases). CDR1 and CDR2 (germline): SGHTA, FQGNSA. V was clipped by 3 bases and J by 0 bases, with 12 bases between them. This CDR3 region has 16 residues. CDR3 DNA sequence: TGTGCCAGCAGCTTTTCAGGGGTTAGCTCTGGAAACACCATATATTTT. It specifies CASSFSGVSSGNTIYF.

The rearrangement links TRBV2 to TRBJ2-4; weak D call: TRBD2 (7 bases). Germline V gene sequence: CDR1 SNHLY, CDR2 FYNNEI. Trimming took off 2 bases at V and 4 bases at J, with 12 bases between the two ends. This CDR3 is 15 amino acids long. The DNA for the CDR3 is TGTGCCAGCAGTGAATTGGGGGGGCAGAAAAACATTCAGTACTTC. Its protein is CASSELGGQKNIQYF.

The chain uses TRBV28 and TRBJ2-1, with 14 nucleotides matching TRBD2. Germline values: CDR1 MDHEN, CDR2 SYDVKM. The CDR3 sequence is 18 residues long. Unmatched junction bases numbered 11, after V lost 8 bases and J lost 2 bases. CDR3 residues: CASELGTSGSTTYNEQFF. The CDR3 DNA sequence: TGTGCCAGCGAGCTGGGGACTAGCGGGAGCACCACCTACAATGAGCAGTTCTTC. The complete variable domain, with remaining parts taken from reference TRBV28 and TRBJ2-1, reads DVKVTQSSRYLVKRTGEKVFLECVQDMDHENMFWYRQDPGLGLRLIYFSYDVKMKEKGDIPEGYSVSREKKERFSLILESASTNQTSMYLCASELGTSGSTTYNEQFFGPGTRLTVL.

CDR3 loop: CASSFGTAYEQYF. The CDR3 DNA is TGTGCCAGCAGCTTTGGGACAGCATACGAGCAGTACTTC. The chain couples TRBV5-6 to TRBJ2-7; TRBD1 matches 7 bases. This CDR3 has 13 amino acids. Germline-derived CDR1 and CDR2 are SGHDT and YYEEEE. Unmatched junction bases numbered 3, after V lost 2 bases and J lost 4 bases.

The V gene is TRBV6-1, the J gene TRBJ2-5; 8 bases fit TRBD1. The J call is uncertain, as TRBJ2-7 better fits the DNA end. The CDR3 consists of 15 residues. Germline CDR1 and CDR2: MNHNS and SASEGT. The CDR3 DNA reads as TGTGCCAGCAGCTCGACAGGGGACAGCTCCTACGAGCAGTACTTC. It codes for CASSSTGDSSYEQYF.

The chain employs TRBV6-6 and TRBJ1-5; no clear D. The germline V and J ends were trimmed by 7 bases and 5 bases, with 12 bases remaining between them. This CDR3 has 13 amino acids. CDR1 and CDR2 (germline): MNHNY, SVGAGI (reference sequence). The CDR3 coding sequence is TGTGCCAGCACCGCGGACTTGTATCAGCCCCAGCATTTT. Amino acid sequence: CASTADLYQPQHF.

This clone was found once. This chain uses TRBV19 with TRBJ2-7; D is uncertain. This CDR3 has 11 residues. Deletions cut 4 bases from V and 3 bases from J, with 4 bases between. CDR1 and CDR2 (germline): LNHDA, SQIVND (reference sequence). This chain's CDR3 is CASSTFYEQYF. The CDR3 region has the DNA TGTGCCAGTAGTACCTTCTACGAGCAGTACTTC.

The DNA of the CDR3 is TGTGCCAGCAGCGTACGGGTAGCGGGAGGCACCACAGATACGCAGTATTTT. Protein product: CASSVRVAGGTTDTQYF. The gene calls are TRBV9 and TRBJ2-3; 10 bases are shared with TRBD2. The CDR3 is made up of 17 amino acids. After removal of 1 base from V and 2 bases from J, the junction contained 7 bases not matched to a gene. The germline gives CDR1 SGDLS, CDR2 YYNGEE.

The CDR3 coding sequence is TGCGCCAGCAGGAAGGTGGACAGGGGAGGTGATGGCTACACCTTC. It codes for CASRKVDRGGDGYTF. The J gene is TRBJ1-2, the V gene TRBV10-2; 9 bases agree with TRBD1. Germline CDR1 WSHSY, CDR2 SAAADI. CDR3 length: 15 residues. V trimming: 6 bases; J trimming: 6 bases; junction bases outside the gene matches: 11.

The chain carries TRBV7-2 and TRBJ1-4; 8 positions match TRBD1. The V gene's germline CDR1 is SGHTA and CDR2 FQGNSA. The CDR3 is 14 residues long. Germline trimming cut 6 bases from V and 4 bases from J; bases unmatched to any gene: 4. The CDR3 DNA sequence: TGTGCCAGCAGACGGACAGGGAATAATGAAAAACTGTTTTTT. Protein: CASRRTGNNEKLFF. The full variable domain, its missing parts supplied by reference TRBV7-2 and TRBJ1-4, is GAGVSQSPSNKVTEKGKDVELRCDPISGHTALYWYRQSLGQGLEFLIYFQGNSAPDKSGLPSDRFSAERTGGSVSTLTIQRTQQEDSAVYLCASRRTGNNEKLFFGSGTQLSVL.

In nucleotides, the CDR3 is TGTGCCAGTCAAATCCGGGGTGCCTATAATTCACCCCTCCACTTT. Translation gives CASQIRGAYNSPLHF. V usage is TRBV19 and J usage is TRBJ1-6; the D is unclear. CDR3 length equals 15 residues. From germline, CDR1 is LNHDA and CDR2 SQIVND (reference sequence). V dropped 8 bases and J dropped 2 bases, with 13 bases sitting between them.

The genes are TRBV21-1 and TRBJ1-5; the table's D call of TRBD1 was not tested on the DNA. TRBV21-1 is noted as a pseudogene. The CDR3 spans 17 residues. The CDR3 reads CASSTLTAPGDRQPQHF. As DNA, the CDR3 is TGTGCCAGCAGCACCTTAACGGCTCCAGGGGATCGGCAGCCCCAGCATTTT.

This clone was counted only a few times. The rearrangement uses TRBV5-1 and TRBJ2-1; D gene uncertain. V was cut by 4 bases and J by 5 bases, with 7 bases left in between. CDR1 SGHRS and CDR2 YFSETQ come from the germline V gene. The length of the CDR3 is 12 residues. CDR3 region: CASSVDNNEQFF. The CDR3 DNA is TGCGCCAGCAGCGTTGACAACAATGAGCAGTTCTTC. Looking up the rest from reference TRBV5-1 and TRBJ2-1 gives the full variable domain: KAGVTQTPRYLIKTRGQQVTLSCSPISGHRSVSWYQQTPGQGLQFLFEYFSETQRNKGNFPGRFSGRQFSNSRSEMNVSTLELGDSALYLCASSVDNNEQFFGPGTRLTVL.

This sequence joins TRBV19 and TRBJ1-2, with 7 bases that match TRBD1. The junction had 2 bases not matched to a gene; V was cut back by 5 bases and J by 5 bases. The CDR3 totals 12 residues. The germline V gene has CDR1 LNHDA and CDR2 SQIVND (reference sequence). In nucleotides, the CDR3 is TGTGCCAGTAGTTTGACAGGGTATGGCTACACCTTC. As protein: CASSLTGYGYTF.

The rearrangement joins TRBV5-1 to TRBJ2-3; 8 positions agree with TRBD2. Per the germline V gene, CDR1 is SGHRS and CDR2 is YFSETQ. There are 15 residues in the CDR3. V was clipped by 4 bases and J by 3 bases; unmatched bases: 7. This chain's CDR3 is CASSPGGQGTDTQYF. Here the CDR3 DNA reads TGCGCCAGCAGCCCGGGGGGGCAGGGGACAGATACGCAGTATTTT.

The chain has TRBV6-5 and TRBJ1-1, with 8 nucleotides matching TRBD1. Germline V CDR1 and CDR2: MNHEY, SVGAGI. J gave up 7 bases and V 5 bases, and 6 bases lay outside the gene matches. The CDR3 has 13 residues. CDR3 loop: CASSTRQGSEAFF. CDR3 sequence (DNA): TGTGCCAGCAGTACCAGACAGGGGAGTGAAGCTTTCTTT.